These 20 T cell receptor beta chains came from one sample sequenced in a study of blood T cell repertoires in COVID-19. Assay used: immunoSEQ multiplex PCR; TCRdb lists only in-frame clones, some missing. There are 150,000 to 200,000 clones in the sample; roughly four fifths occur only once, and about 11% lies in the top ten. Input material: peripheral blood. The receptors were gathered from a human donor in a cohort sampled during active COVID-19.

The chain uses TRBV10-3 and TRBJ1-4, with TRBD1 matching 7 bases. The CDR3 is 13 residues long. In germline, CDR1 is ENHRY, CDR2 SYGVKD. The V gene end was trimmed by 8 bases and the J gene end by 4 bases; junction bases not matched to a gene: 4. The CDR3 DNA reads TGTGCCATCGGGACAGAACATAATGAAAAACTGTTTTTT. Protein: CAIGTEHNEKLFF.

The rearrangement links TRBV5-6 to TRBJ2-1, with TRBD2 identical over 9 bases. Germline V gene lookup returns CDR1 SGHDT and CDR2 YYEEEE. The CDR3 is 16 amino acids. Trimming cost V 4 bases and J 7 bases; bases outside gene matches: 12. DNA for the CDR3: TGTGCCAGCAGCACCCTCGGCGGGGGGGCCAGAAATGAGCAGTTCTTC. Translating it yields CASSTLGGGARNEQFF.

This clone came up a few times. CDR3 bases: TGTGCCTGGAGTGTACAGAATCAGCCCCAGCATTTT. The encoded protein is CAWSVQNQPQHF. The V call is TRBV30, the J call TRBJ1-5; D not resolved. This CDR3 is built from 12 residues. V was cut by 0 bases and J by 4 bases, with 4 bases left in between. Germline V gives CDR1 GTSNPN, CDR2 SVGIG (reference sequence). Full variable domain (rest looked up from reference TRBV30 and TRBJ1-5): SQTIHQWPATLVQPVGSPLSLECTVEGTSNPNLYWYRQAAGRGLQLLFYSVGIGQISSEVPQNLSASRPQDRQFILSSKKLLLSDSGFYLCAWSVQNQPQHFGDGTRLSIL.

The chain links TRBV28 to TRBJ1-5; D unclear. Deletions cut 5 bases from V and 2 bases from J, with 19 bases between. This CDR3 spans 17 amino acids. The germline V gene has CDR1 MDHEN and CDR2 SYDVKM. The CDR3 loop is CASSVSSGLWGNQPQHF. The DNA of the CDR3 is TGTGCCAGCAGTGTATCCTCAGGACTTTGGGGCAATCAGCCCCAGCATTTT.

V and J are TRBV7-9 and TRBJ2-7; tentative D call: TRBD2 (7 bases). The CDR3 length is 16 residues. V shed 1 base and J shed 3 bases, with 16 bases lying between them. Germline-derived CDR1 and CDR2 are SEHNR and FQNEAQ (reference sequence). Here the CDR3 DNA reads TGTGCCAGCAGCTTAGTTCGAGGGGGGGACTTCTACGAGCAGTACTTC. This codes for CASSLVRGGDFYEQYF.

The genes are TRBV28 and TRBJ2-5; maybe TRBD1 (5 bases). The CDR3 has 14 amino acids. Trimming took 5 bases from V and 3 from J, leaving 13 bases between them. In germline, CDR1 is MDHEN, CDR2 SYDVKM. CDR3 DNA sequence: TGTGCCAGCAGTCCCCCAACAGGTGAAGAGACCCAGTACTTC. Residues: CASSPPTGEETQYF.

This sequence joins TRBV10-2 and TRBJ2-7, with 9 positions matching TRBD1. This CDR3 spans 18 amino acids. The V gene's germline CDR1 is WSHSY and CDR2 SAAADI. The V segment lost 2 bases and the J segment 3 bases; nucleotides outside the gene matches: 14. The CDR3 region is CASSELRTGVPTNYEQYF. CDR3 nucleotide sequence: TGCGCCAGCAGTGAGCTTAGGACAGGGGTCCCAACTAACTACGAGCAGTACTTC.

The gene calls are TRBV5-8 and TRBJ2-3; a weak D match, TRBD2 (6 bases). The germline V and J ends were trimmed by 2 bases and 4 bases, with 11 bases remaining between them. Germline CDR1 reads SGHTS; CDR2 reads YDEGEE. The CDR3 covers 14 residues. The CDR3 nucleotides read TGTGCCAGCAGCTTACGGGGGAGTGCAGATACGCAGTATTTT. Its protein product is CASSLRGSADTQYF.

This clone was seen only a few times. The chain recombines TRBV25-1 with TRBJ1-3; D call uncertain. CDR3 length: 15 residues. Trimming stripped 9 bases from V and 1 base from J, with 16 bases between. CDR1 MGHDK and CDR2 SYGVNS come from the germline V gene. CDR3 region: CASTASDYSGNTIYF. CDR3 bases: TGTGCCAGTACGGCTTCAGACTATTCTGGAAACACCATATATTTT.

The V and J genes are TRBV7-2 and TRBJ2-5; D is unresolved. Germline assignment: CDR1 SGHTA and CDR2 FQGNSA. CDR3 length: 11 amino acids. Trimming took 4 bases from V and 2 from J, leaving 2 bases between them. CDR3 sequence reads: CASSSQETQYF. CDR3 DNA: TGTGCCAGCAGCTCTCAAGAGACCCAGTACTTC.

V is TRBV6-6 and J is TRBJ2-7, with 7 bases aligning to TRBD1. The length of the CDR3 is 13 residues. The germline gives CDR1 MNHNY, CDR2 SVGAGI (reference sequence). V lost 7 bases to trimming and J lost 5 bases; unmatched junction nucleotides: 8. CDR3: CASNRQGVDEQYF. The CDR3 DNA reads as TGTGCCAGCAACCGACAGGGAGTCGACGAGCAGTACTTC.

This chain joins TRBV5-6 and TRBJ2-4; TRBD2 agrees at 9 bases. The CDR3 has 17 residues. Germline trimming cut 0 bases from V and 2 bases from J; bases unmatched to any gene: 6. CDR1 is SGHDT, CDR2 YYEEEE, per germline. The CDR3 DNA is TGTGCCAGCAGCTTGGGGCGGGGGGGCAGTCCCAAAAACATTCAGTACTTC. It is translated as CASSLGRGGSPKNIQYF. Full variable domain (outside the CDR3, taken from reference TRBV5-6 and TRBJ2-4): DAGVTQSPTHLIKTRGQQVTLRCSPKSGHDTVSWYQQALGQGPQFIFQYYEEEERQRGNFPDRFSGHQFPNYSSELNVNALLLGDSALYLCASSLGRGGSPKNIQYFGAGTRLSVL.

This chain uses TRBV5-1 with TRBJ2-1; TRBD2 matches at 10 bases. CDR1 SGHRS and CDR2 YFSETQ come from the germline V gene. V shed 4 bases and J 8 bases; nucleotides not matched to a gene: 9. This CDR3 has 15 amino acids. The CDR3 nucleotides are TGCGCCAGCAGCGGAAGCGGGGGGGCCTCTCATGAGCAGTTCTTC. Translating it yields CASSGSGGASHEQFF.

V is TRBV7-2 and J is TRBJ2-3; D uncertain. The CDR3 is made up of 16 amino acids. Germline CDR1 reads SGHTA; CDR2 reads FQGNSA. V lost 5 bases, J lost 4 bases, and 19 bases lay in between. Here the CDR3 reads CASSPTAGGVADTQYF. CDR3 DNA: TGTGCCAGCAGCCCCACAGCCGGTGGTGTGGCAGATACGCAGTATTTT.

This clone was picked up a small number of times. The rearrangement links TRBV5-6 to TRBJ2-4; a possible D gene is TRBD1 (6 bases). The germline V and J ends were trimmed by 4 bases and 3 bases, with 14 bases remaining between them. This CDR3 is built from 15 residues. CDR1 is SGHDT and CDR2 is YYEEEE in the germline V gene. The CDR3 nucleotides are TGTGCCAGCAGCCAATTACAGGGCGACAAAAACATTCAGTACTTC. Protein sequence: CASSQLQGDKNIQYF. Based on the CDR3 plus reference TRBV5-6 and TRBJ2-4, the full variable domain is DAGVTQSPTHLIKTRGQQVTLRCSPKSGHDTVSWYQQALGQGPQFIFQYYEEEERQRGNFPDRFSGHQFPNYSSELNVNALLLGDSALYLCASSQLQGDKNIQYFGAGTRLSVL.

This chain joins TRBV19 and TRBJ2-7; TRBD1 aligns across 8 bases. This CDR3 comprises 16 residues. In germline, CDR1 is LNHDA, CDR2 SQIVND (reference sequence). With V trimmed by 2 bases and J by 2 bases, 8 bases remained unmatched. The chain's CDR3 is CASSIIRQGRPYEQYF. CDR3 nucleotide sequence: TGTGCCAGTAGTATAATCCGACAGGGGAGACCCTACGAGCAGTACTTC.

The V and J genes are TRBV6-6 and TRBJ2-7; the D is unclear. CDR1 and CDR2 (germline): MNHNY, SVGAGI (reference sequence). The germline V and J ends were trimmed by 0 bases and 7 bases, with 19 bases remaining between them. There are 16 residues in the CDR3. In DNA form, the CDR3 reads TGTGCCAGCAGTTACTCGCGGTCGAAGGCTCGGTGGGAGCAGTACTTC. Translating gives CASSYSRSKARWEQYF.

This chain uses TRBV5-1 with TRBJ1-3; D might be TRBD1 (6 bases). Per the germline V gene, CDR1 is SGHRS and CDR2 is YFSETQ. V lost 0 bases and J 4 bases, leaving 8 bases between the germline ends. This CDR3 contains 14 residues. The CDR3 is CASSLDRAGNTIYF. The CDR3 nucleotides read TGCGCCAGCAGCTTGGACAGGGCAGGAAACACCATATATTTT.

This clone was seen only a few times. This chain links TRBV24-1 with TRBJ2-2; no firm D call. The CDR3 has 16 residues. V was trimmed by 0 bases and J by 9 bases, leaving 16 bases between them. Germline CDR1 reads KGHDR; CDR2 reads SFDVKD. The CDR3 sequence is CATSDLTTLPNWELFF. The CDR3 DNA follows: TGTGCCACCAGTGATTTGACTACCCTCCCGAACTGGGAGCTGTTTTTT.

The chain has TRBV10-1 and TRBJ2-3; TRBD1 might be the D (5 bases). V was pared by 4 bases and J by 2 bases, with 7 bases between. CDR3 length equals 13 residues. CDR1 and CDR2 (germline): WNHNN, SYGVQD (reference sequence). CDR3 nucleotide sequence: TGCGCCAGCAGTGGGGGCCTCACAGATACGCAGTATTTT. It encodes CASSGGLTDTQYF.